Below, 14 T cell receptor beta chains from the same sample are listed, as sequenced in a study of T cells in Graves' hyperthyroidism and ophthalmopathy. Amplification yielded TCR beta CDR3 regions, with RNA transcripts as the source. The HTBI primer set served for first-round RT-PCR of the TCR CDR3. TCRdb re-derived calls from the multiplex PCR reads in MiXCR, one entry per CDR3 protein. The repertoire has fewer than 750,000 distinct CDR3 sequences, roughly 15% of them found once; the top ten carry approximately 4.2%. The sample taken for sequencing was blood. The source of these receptors is a woman in her thirties or forties with Graves' ophthalmopathy.

The sample holds many counts of this clonotype. The J gene is TRBJ1-1, the V gene TRBV5-4; D ambiguous. With 1 base removed from V and 8 bases from J, the gap between germline ends came to 24 bases. The germline CDR1 and CDR2 sequences are SGHNT and YYREEE (reference sequence). CDR3 length equals 17 residues. In DNA, the CDR3 is TGTGCCAGCAGCTTGTATAGGGTATCAGGACCACCTTCAGAAGCTTTCTTT. As protein: CASSLYRVSGPPSEAFF.

Ten or more counts support this clonotype. This rearrangement joins TRBV28 to TRBJ2-7; 7 nucleotides line up with TRBD1. The CDR3 is made up of 15 amino acids. Germline CDR1 reads MDHEN; CDR2 reads SYDVKM. V lost 9 bases and J lost 2; bases outside the gene matches: 13. CDR3 sequence reads: CASFSEDRPPYEQYF. CDR3 coding DNA: TGTGCCAGTTTCTCCGAGGACAGGCCCCCCTACGAGCAGTACTTC.

This clonotype has a handful of counts. The DNA of the CDR3 is TGTGCCAGCACAACCTCCGGGACTAGCGTGAGAGAGACCCAGTACTTC. This gives the protein CASTTSGTSVRETQYF. The chain has TRBV5-5 and TRBJ2-5, with TRBD2 identical over 10 bases. The CDR3 runs 16 residues. From germline, CDR1 is SGHKS and CDR2 YYEKEE (reference sequence). V shed 6 bases, J shed 4 bases, and the junction held 12 bases outside the gene matches.

This clonotype appeared many times. V is TRBV10-3 and J is TRBJ2-7; 7 nucleotides line up with TRBD2. The CDR3 is 13 residues long. With V trimmed by 7 bases and J by 3 bases, 6 bases remained unmatched. The germline CDR1 and CDR2 sequences are ENHRY and SYGVKD. This chain's CDR3 is CAITGGDGYEQYF. The CDR3 region has the DNA TGTGCCATCACTGGGGGGGACGGCTACGAGCAGTACTTC.

In this sample, this clonotype turned up many times. The J gene is TRBJ2-7, the V gene TRBV10-3; 11 bases are shared with TRBD2. CDR3 length: 17 residues. Unmatched junction bases numbered 7, after V lost 2 bases and J lost 1 base. Germline CDR1 and CDR2: ENHRY and SYGVKD. In nucleotides, the CDR3 is TGTGCCATCAGTGAGACTAGCGGGAGTAGGTATTCCTACGAGCAGTACTTC. Its protein is CAISETSGSRYSYEQYF.

Only a few counts were recorded for this clonotype. The gene calls are TRBV6-2 or TRBV6-3 and TRBJ1-1; D is uncertain. Germline V gene data show CDR1 as MNHEY and CDR2 as SVGEGT. There are 18 residues in the CDR3. V dropped 7 bases and J dropped 0 bases, with 24 bases sitting between them. CDR3 nucleotides: TGTGCCAGCAACTACGCCTCACCCACCAGGAGGATGAACACTGAAGCTTTCTTT. Translating it yields CASNYASPTRRMNTEAFF.

This clonotype was picked up many times. This sequence joins TRBV28 and TRBJ1-2; D remains unclear. This CDR3 contains 12 residues. Trimming cost V 5 bases and J 4 bases, with 8 bases left between them. Germline lookup yields CDR1 MDHEN and CDR2 SYDVKM. The CDR3 DNA reads TGTGCCAGCAGTACCGACCGCTATGGCTACACCTTC. Translation gives CASSTDRYGYTF.

This clonotype was detected many times. This chain connects TRBV6-2 or TRBV6-3 to TRBJ2-5; unclear D gene. The CDR3 sequence is 13 residues long. Looked up from germline, CDR1 is MNHEY and CDR2 is SVGEGT. The V gene lost 10 bases and the J gene lost 3 bases, with 15 bases spanning the gap. The CDR3 region has the DNA TGTGCCACCCAGCCTTACGGAGAAGAGACCCAGTACTTC. Translating gives CATQPYGEETQYF.

At least ten counts were recorded for this clonotype. This chain uses TRBV10-3 with TRBJ1-5; no definite D call. This CDR3 spans 13 amino acids. Germline CDR1 reads ENHRY; CDR2 reads SYGVKD. Deletions cut 7 bases from V and 6 bases from J, with 13 bases between. The CDR3 sequence is CAINPGVGQPQHF. Written as DNA, the CDR3 is TGTGCCATCAACCCCGGGGTGGGTCAGCCCCAGCATTTT.

V is TRBV6-1 and J is TRBJ2-4; D may be TRBD1 (5 bases). CDR3 length equals 16 residues. V lost 8 bases and J lost 0, with 17 bases in between. CDR1 and CDR2 (germline): MNHNS, SASEGT. The CDR3 DNA follows: TGTGCCAGCGAAACAGGCAACCTGATAGCCAAAAACATTCAGTACTTC. Translating gives CASETGNLIAKNIQYF.

This clonotype was found many times. The chain employs TRBV15 and TRBJ2-7; tentative D call: TRBD1 (6 bases). Germline V gene lookup returns CDR1 LNHNV and CDR2 YYDKDF (reference sequence). With 0 bases removed from V and 4 bases from J, the gap between germline ends came to 7 bases. The CDR3 consists of 13 residues. CDR3 DNA sequence: TGTGCCACCAGCAGAGATACAGGGTACGAGCAGTACTTC. Its translation: CATSRDTGYEQYF.

This clonotype was seen a few times. The chain combines TRBV20-1 with TRBJ2-5; 12 bases are shared with TRBD2. The germline V gene has CDR1 DFQATT and CDR2 SNEGSKA (reference sequence). This CDR3 spans 16 amino acids. With 2 bases clipped from V and 1 base from J, the junction kept 5 bases outside the gene matches. The CDR3: CSARPRLAGAQETQYF. CDR3 nucleotide sequence: TGCAGTGCTAGACCACGACTAGCGGGAGCCCAAGAGACCCAGTACTTC.

Regarding this clonotype: This could be a read error, since a much larger clone is one nucleotide away. The J gene is TRBJ2-7, the V gene TRBV27, with 10 bases matching TRBD1. The CDR3 length is 16 residues. From germline, CDR1 is MNHEY and CDR2 SMNVEV (reference sequence). The DNA of the CDR3 is TGTGCCAGCAGTTTATCCCCAGGACAGGGGGTCTACGAGCAGTGCTTC. Residues: CASSLSPGQGVYEQCF.

This clonotype was seen ten or more times. The chain joins TRBV7-2 to TRBJ2-7, with D perhaps matching TRBD1 (5 bases). Germline values: CDR1 SGHTA, CDR2 FQGNSA. Trimming stripped 7 bases from V and 0 bases from J, with 10 bases between. The CDR3 totals 13 residues. The CDR3 coding sequence is TGTGCCAGCACCATGACAGTCTCCTACGAGCAGTACTTC. Protein sequence: CASTMTVSYEQYF. The complete variable domain, with remaining parts taken from reference TRBV7-2 and TRBJ2-7, reads GAGVSQSPSNKVTEKGKDVELRCDPISGHTALYWYRQSLGQGLEFLIYFQGNSAPDKSGLPSDRFSAERTGGSVSTLTIQRTQQEDSAVYLCASTMTVSYEQYFGPGTRLTVT.